This T cell receptor (beta chain) derives from a study of T-cell reconstitution after alpha-beta-depleted transplantation in children (dated by TCRdb to about 2016). Some background on the complete study: Using TCR repertoire profiling, the study followed T-cell immune reconstitution in a quantitative way in children after TCRalphabeta/CD19-depleted allogeneic hematopoietic cell transplantation.

This clonotype has a count of ten or more. The antigen it recognizes is unknown. There are no base qualities to consult, and no much larger clone falls within one base. The germline V gene (reference sequence) gives CDR1 as DFQATT and CDR2 as SNEGSKA. At the junction V is shortened by 6 bases and J by 6 bases; bases outside the gene matches: 15. The CDR3 runs 15 amino acids, cysteine and phenylalanine included. The only DNA kept is the CDR3, 45 bases in frame from the first base. Study-wide findings and limitations: The apparently early alphabetaT-cell count recovery about two months after transplant was reportedly dependent on only several hundred rapidly expanded clones derived from non-depleted graft cells. In some patients, the high TCRbeta diversity seen at day 60 was put down to recipient T cells and intrathymic progenitors that had survived conditioning. Hyperexpanded clone frequencies declined over subsequent months; after one year, T-cell counts and TCRbeta diversity were mostly attributed to newly produced T cells.

This sample's treatment or condition label indicates: allogeneic hematopoietic cell transplantation with graft depleted of TCRalphabeta T cells and CD19 B cells. The children who served as transplant recipients had been given grafts of TCRalphabeta/CD19-depleted allogeneic hematopoietic cells. Library prep was done by PCR. Sequencing took place on an Illumina HiSeq 2500. Molecular barcoding was employed in the preparation of TCR libraries, with unique molecular identifiers being used to normalize TCRbeta repertoire quantification. TCRdb reprocessed the public reads (quality trimming at Q25 with fastp, clone calling with MiXCR) and kept in-frame beta chains. One record per CDR3 amino acid sequence lists the most common genes and DNA. The sample includes roughly 670,000 distinct CDR3 sequences, with roughly 14% observed a single time. The ten largest clones capture around 0.79% of the sample.

This chain is built from TRBV20-1 and TRBJ2-3; 7 bases in between match TRBD2. Sequencing used PBMCs, obtained before TCRalphabeta/CD19-depleted stem cell transplant. The receptor comes from a girl aged 2 to 9 with congenital amegakaryocytic thrombocytopenia, due to receive a stem cell transplant. The bases read TGCAGTGCCTCCCCAGCAGGGAGGGGTTGGGATACGCAGTATTTT. Translated, it gives CSASPAGRGWDTQYF.